This T cell receptor (beta chain) appears in the sequencing data of a study of response to subunit inactivated influenza vaccine. Looked up from germline, CDR1 is SGHRS and CDR2 is YFSETQ. J gave up 4 bases and V 6 bases, and 8 bases lay outside the gene matches. The CDR3 consists of 14 residues. MiXCR, applied by TCRdb to the RT-PCR reads, yields one record per CDR3 protein. Of over 300,000 distinct CDR3 sequences detected, 21% appear once; the ten largest clones hold roughly 10%. The chain carries TRBV5-1 and TRBJ2-3; 7 nucleotides match TRBD2. The sequencing here drew on PBMCs from blood, taken 21 months after vaccination. The source of this sequence is a man in his fifties or sixties who received an inactivated influenza vaccine. CDR3 amino acids: CASTNGGGSDTQYF. For the CDR3, the DNA is TGCGCCAGCACTAACGGGGGAGGGTCAGATACGCAGTATTTT.